This is a list of T cell receptor beta chains from one sample in a study of radiotherapy plus CTLA-4 blockade in lung cancer. The protocol was immunoSEQ multiplex PCR, while the TCRdb copy is restricted to in-frame clones and leaves out a portion. The sample gives about 48,000 clones, around 83% of which show up once; 2.5% to 3.5% is in the top ten. The sequences come from peripheral blood, collected from a patient treated with radiotherapy plus ipilimumab. These receptors originate from a human donor with non-small cell lung cancer who had stable disease on radiotherapy plus ipilimumab. Each CDR3 is given with its conserved first and last residue. The D gene is left open where the match is weak. Clone size is not always given. Where it is, it says once, few, many or a class for expanded clones.

d_call | cdr3_length | clone_size | j_call | v_call | cdr3_aa | cdr3_nt
TRBD2 | 20 | - | TRBJ2-7 | TRBV4-1 | CASSQDDSTMASGFTYEQYF | TGCGCCAGCAGCCAAGATGATTCGACTATGGCTAGCGGGTTTACCTACGAGCAGTACTTC
- | 13 | - | TRBJ2-5 | TRBV7-9 | CASSPWSQETQYF | TGTGCCAGCAGCCCGTGGTCCCAGGAGACCCAGTACTTC
TRBD2 | 13 | - | TRBJ2-1 | TRBV2 | CASSEGLANEQFF | TGTGCCAGCAGTGAAGGACTAGCCAATGAGCAGTTCTTC
- | 15 | - | TRBJ2-7 | TRBV6-5 | CASRGRGAPEEEQYF | TGTGCCAGCAGGGGGAGGGGGGCGCCTGAAGAAGAGCAGTACTTC
- | 14 | - | TRBJ1-2 | TRBV2 | CASSVSAANYGYTF | TGTGCCAGCAGTGTTTCGGCGGCTAACTATGGCTACACCTTC
- | 15 | - | TRBJ2-6 | TRBV9 | CASSATGTGANVLTF | TGTGCCAGCAGCGCCACAGGGACTGGGGCCAACGTCCTGACTTTC
- | 13 | - | TRBJ1-5 | TRBV7-3 | CASSKDRRQPQHF | TGTGCCAGCAGTAAAGACAGGCGACAGCCCCAGCATTTT
- | 14 | - | TRBJ2-1 | TRBV7-8 | CASSPSERNNEQFF | TGTGCCAGCAGCCCTAGTGAGCGAAACAATGAGCAGTTCTTC
TRBD2 | 15 | - | TRBJ2-3 | TRBV7-2 | CASSFTSGGTDTQYF | TGTGCCAGCAGCTTTACTAGCGGGGGGACAGATACGCAGTATTTT
- | 15 | - | TRBJ1-3 | TRBV28 | CASSLHRPSGNTIYF | TGTGCCAGCAGTTTACACAGGCCCTCTGGAAACACCATATATTTT
TRBD2 | 15 | few | TRBJ2-3 | TRBV28 | CASTRLAGEADTQYF | TGTGCCAGCACCCGACTAGCGGGGGAGGCAGATACGCAGTATTTT
- | 16 | - | TRBJ1-1 | TRBV6-5 | CASSFHAGTPNTEAFF | TGTGCCAGCAGTTTTCACGCCGGGACACCGAACACTGAAGCTTTCTTT